This T cell receptor beta chain was found in a study of OX40 agonist ivuxolimab in advanced cancers. Study context: Patients took ivuxolimab, an agonistic anti-OX40 (CD134) antibody.

Some clones are missing from TCRdb's copy, which holds only in-frame ones; the method was immunoSEQ multiplex PCR. The repertoire holds about 100,000 clones, about 84% seen once, with approximately 5% in the top ten. Concerning this clone itself: Its target is unknown.

Overall study findings and caveats: Certain nonresponders additionally had low normalized T-cell clonal expansion. No antigen was identified for the clonally expanded peripheral T cells.

The germline CDR1 and CDR2 sequences are MNHNY and SVGAGI (reference sequence). J lost 0 bases, V lost 6 bases, and 2 bases had no gene match. The CDR3 has 14 residues. Sequences were derived from CD4+ or CD8+ T cells sorted from blood, sampled in a trial of the OX40 agonist ivuxolimab. The source of this sequence is an adult with an advanced solid tumor such as melanoma, head and neck, liver or kidney cancer. This chain connects TRBV6-6 to TRBJ2-1; 7 bases are a match to TRBD1. The CDR3 loop reads CASSRDSSYNEQFF. CDR3 nucleotide sequence: TGTGCCAGCAGCAGGGACAGCTCCTACAATGAGCAGTTCTTC.